Shown below are 13 T cell receptor beta chains from a single sample sequenced in a study of T cells in Graves' hyperthyroidism and ophthalmopathy. Researchers took RNA transcripts and amplified the TCR beta CDR3 regions from them. The study used the HTBI primer set for a first-round RT-PCR of the TCR CDR3. TCRdb recomputed calls from the multiplex PCR reads with MiXCR, one row per CDR3 protein. Among a few hundred thousand distinct CDR3 sequences listed, around 13% were seen once. Sequencing was performed on blood. All receptors come from a woman between 18 and 30 years old with Graves' hyperthyroidism.

This clonotype has a count of ten or more. The V and J genes are TRBV6-1 and TRBJ2-7; possible D gene TRBD2, 6 bases. V was trimmed by 0 bases and J by 6 bases, leaving 9 bases between them. The V gene's germline CDR1 is MNHNS and CDR2 SASEGT. The CDR3 is 13 amino acids. The CDR3 nucleotides are TGTGCCAGCAGTGAAGCTCCGGGGGTCGAGCAGTACTTC. Its translation: CASSEAPGVEQYF.

This clonotype was detected a few times. The V and J genes are TRBV6-4 and TRBJ2-3; TRBD1 aligns across 7 bases. The CDR3 extends over 15 amino acids. V shed 3 bases and J 2 bases; nucleotides not matched to a gene: 5. The germline CDR1 and CDR2 sequences are MRHNA and SNTAGT. The CDR3 here is CASSEGDSHTDTQYF. CDR3 nucleotides: TGTGCCAGCAGTGAAGGGGACAGTCACACAGATACGCAGTATTTT.

The J gene is TRBJ1-4, the V gene TRBV15; 7 nucleotides match TRBD1. Germline V lookup: CDR1 LNHNV, CDR2 YYDKDF (reference sequence). The length of the CDR3 is 14 residues. The trim removed 7 bases at V and 4 bases at J, leaving 6 bases unmatched. CDR3 protein: CATTSGQFNEKLFF. Here the CDR3 DNA reads TGTGCCACCACTTCGGGACAGTTTAATGAAAAACTGTTTTTT.

This clonotype was seen more than once but under ten times. A much larger clone is a single base away; this may be a read error. The genes are TRBV28 and TRBJ1-2; perhaps TRBD1 as D (5 bases). Germline-derived CDR1 and CDR2 are MDHEN and SYDVKM. The CDR3 totals 12 residues. Between the trimmed V and J ends, which lost 6 bases and 6 bases, there was a span of 11 bases. CDR3 sequence (DNA): TGTGCCAGCAGGGCGACAGACCATGGCTACACCTTC. Translating gives CASRATDHGYTF.

In this sample, this clonotype turned up a few times. This chain joins TRBV6-1 and TRBJ1-3; a possible D gene is TRBD1 (5 bases). The V gene's germline CDR1 is MNHNS and CDR2 SASEGT. The CDR3 is 15 residues long. V shed 7 bases and J shed 0 bases, with 13 bases lying between them. This chain's CDR3 is CASKRDGLSGNTIYF. The CDR3 DNA reads as TGTGCCAGCAAGAGGGACGGACTCTCTGGAAACACCATATATTTT.

The chain has TRBV5-1 and TRBJ2-7, with D tentatively TRBD1 or TRBD2 (5 bases each). Trimming shortened V by 4 bases and J by 7 bases, and 15 bases separated the two germline ends. This CDR3 is built from 13 residues. Germline values: CDR1 SGHRS, CDR2 YFSETQ. CDR3 sequence (DNA): TGCGCCAGCAGCGGCAGCTCCGAGGGGGAGCAGTACTTC. It translates to CASSGSSEGEQYF.

This clonotype was counted at least ten times. This chain uses TRBV7-8 with TRBJ2-2; D gene unclear. Per germline, CDR1 SGHVS and CDR2 FQNEAQ. The CDR3 contains 14 residues. Trimming removed 2 bases from V and 3 bases from J, with 7 bases in between. The CDR3 sequence is CASSLYGDTGELFF. The CDR3 DNA is TGTGCCAGCAGCTTATACGGCGACACCGGGGAGCTGTTTTTT.

Only a few counts were recorded for this clonotype. It may be a read error: a sequence one base away is much more abundant. This chain connects TRBV12-3 or TRBV12-4 to TRBJ2-1, with D hard to call. CDR3 size: 13 residues. V was shortened by 2 bases and J by 5 bases, with 7 bases between the two germline ends. CDR3 amino acids: CASSLMTHNEQFF. CDR3 nucleotides: TGTGCCAGCAGTTTAATGACCCACAATGAGCAGTTCTTC.

This chain connects TRBV9 to TRBJ2-1, with 7 bases lining up with TRBD2. The germline V gene has CDR1 SGDLS and CDR2 YYNGEE. After removal of 0 bases from V and 8 bases from J, the junction contained 8 bases not matched to a gene. CDR3 size: 15 residues. This CDR3 is CASSVAQRDHHEQFF. DNA for the CDR3: TGTGCCAGCAGCGTAGCCCAGCGGGATCATCATGAGCAGTTCTTC.

This clonotype occurred a few times. This rearrangement joins TRBV3-1 to TRBJ2-7, with 12 bases aligning to TRBD2. The CDR3 is 16 residues long. V trimming: 0 bases; J trimming: 2 bases; junction bases outside the gene matches: 2. Germline CDR1 and CDR2: LGHDT and YNNKEL (reference sequence). DNA of the CDR3: TGTGCCAGCAGCCAAGATAGGACTAGCGGGACCTACGAGCAGTACTTC. Encoded protein: CASSQDRTSGTYEQYF.

This clonotype was picked up many times. The chain joins TRBV28 to TRBJ2-1; no clear D. V was pared by 6 bases and J by 4 bases, with 13 bases between. The CDR3 is made up of 14 amino acids. In germline, CDR1 is MDHEN, CDR2 SYDVKM. The DNA of the CDR3 is TGTGCCAGCAGCCACCATAGGACGTACAATGAGCAGTTCTTC. Translating it yields CASSHHRTYNEQFF. The full variable domain, with the rest looked up from reference TRBV28 and TRBJ2-1, is DVKVTQSSRYLVKRTGEKVFLECVQDMDHENMFWYRQDPGLGLRLIYFSYDVKMKEKGDIPEGYSVSREKKERFSLILESASTNQTSMYLCASSHHRTYNEQFFGPGTRLTVL.

J is TRBJ2-1 and V is TRBV7-9; 8 nucleotides match TRBD1. The germline V gene encodes CDR1 SEHNR and CDR2 FQNEAQ (reference sequence). This CDR3 is 14 amino acids long. The V gene end was trimmed by 5 bases and the J gene end by 6 bases; junction bases not matched to a gene: 6. The CDR3 DNA follows: TGTGCCAGCAGCAGTTGGGACAGGCCCAATGAGCAGTTCTTC. Translated: CASSSWDRPNEQFF.

A word on this clonotype: One end of the junction is discordant with germline, which a read error may explain. CDR3 in amino acids: CVSSSGQGATEAFF. DNA for the CDR3: TGCGTCAGCAGCTCGGGACAGGGGGCCACTGAAGCTTTCTTT. The rearrangement uses TRBV5-1 and TRBJ1-1, with 12 bases identical to TRBD1. Germline CDR1 is SGHRS and CDR2 is YFSETQ. This CDR3 region has 14 residues.